Following are 24 T cell receptor beta chains from one sample sequenced in a study of technical replicates of blood from several donors. Sequencing used immunoSEQ multiplex PCR; TCRdb keeps in-frame clones, though not all of them. The repertoire consists of around 63,000 clones, with 80% to 95% occurring once and the leading ten covering 4.3%. The specimen was PBMCs. The receptor set was obtained from a human donor in good health. Some clones in this sample may be carry-over from other donors' samples.

This clone came up once. This chain joins TRBV6-5 and TRBJ1-2, with D possibly TRBD1 on 6 matching bases. The CDR3 totals 13 residues. Germline CDR1 and CDR2: MNHEY and SVGAGI. V shed 7 bases and J shed 3 bases, with 12 bases lying between them. CDR3 residues: CASTQGLYYGYTF. For the CDR3, the DNA is TGTGCCAGCACGCAGGGGTTGTACTATGGCTACACCTTC.

The chain uses TRBV7-9 and TRBJ2-7; a possible D gene is TRBD1 (7 bases). CDR3 length equals 15 residues. From germline, CDR1 is SEHNR and CDR2 FQNEAQ (reference sequence). V was trimmed by 3 bases and J by 4 bases, leaving 16 bases between them. CDR3 loop: CASSLGPQGRYEQYF. CDR3 DNA: TGTGCCAGCAGCTTGGGGCCACAGGGGAGGTACGAGCAGTACTTC.

The chain's CDR3 is CASSEVVGGGGHF. As DNA, the CDR3 is TGTGCCAGCAGTGAAGTGGTTGGAGGGGGCGGCCACTTT. The V and J genes are TRBV2 and TRBJ1-6, with 7 nucleotides matching TRBD1. The trim removed 1 base at V and 18 bases at J, leaving 9 bases unmatched. Looked up from germline, CDR1 is SNHLY and CDR2 is FYNNEI. The length of the CDR3 is 13 residues.

The V and J genes are TRBV19 and TRBJ1-4; D not resolved. Trimming removed 5 bases at V and 6 bases at J, with 4 bases between. The germline gives CDR1 LNHDA, CDR2 SQIVND (reference sequence). The CDR3 has 11 residues. For the CDR3, the DNA is TGTGCCAGTAGTGAGGATGAAAAACTGTTTTTT. This encodes CASSEDEKLFF.

The chain is built from TRBV6-6 and TRBJ1-1, with 7 bases lining up with TRBD1. The length of the CDR3 is 15 residues. Germline CDR1 and CDR2: MNHNY and SVGAGI (reference sequence). Trimming cost V 5 bases and J 1 base; bases outside gene matches: 7. The CDR3 nucleotides are TGTGCCAGCAGTGATAGGACAGGCGAGAACACTGAAGCTTTCTTT. Translated: CASSDRTGENTEAFF.

This chain joins TRBV5-6 and TRBJ2-5; tentative D call: TRBD2 (5 bases). In germline, CDR1 is SGHDT, CDR2 YYEEEE. The V gene lost 5 bases and the J gene lost 5 bases, with 13 bases spanning the gap. The CDR3 sequence is 13 residues long. The CDR3 spells CASRKDWAETQYF. CDR3 coding DNA: TGTGCCAGCAGAAAGGACTGGGCGGAGACCCAGTACTTC.

The V gene is TRBV29-1, the J gene TRBJ1-5, with 7 bases identical to TRBD1. Germline CDR1 and CDR2: SQVTM and ANQGSEA. The length of the CDR3 is 13 residues. Trimming at V came to 6 bases and at J to 3 bases, leaving 5 bases not matched to a gene. The CDR3 nucleotides read TGCAGCGTGGCGGGACAGTACAATCAGCCCCAGCATTTT. It encodes CSVAGQYNQPQHF.

This clone was found once. The chain couples TRBV7-3 to TRBJ2-4; perhaps TRBD2 as D (6 bases). This CDR3 contains 14 residues. Germline loops: CDR1 SGHTA, CDR2 FQGTGA. The V end was cut by 5 bases, the J end by 8 bases, with 16 bases between. CDR3 sequence reads: CASSPGLGEDIQYF. The DNA for the CDR3 is TGTGCCAGCAGCCCAGGACTCGGGGAGGACATTCAGTACTTC.

The rearrangement links TRBV4-2 to TRBJ1-5, with D tentatively TRBD1 (5 bases). The V end was cut by 4 bases, the J end by 6 bases, with 22 bases between. This CDR3 comprises 17 residues. Per the germline V gene, CDR1 is LGHNA and CDR2 is YNFKEQ. The CDR3 spells CASSPQTLTLGGQPQHF. The CDR3, as DNA: TGTGCCAGCAGCCCACAAACGCTGACATTGGGGGGTCAGCCCCAGCATTTT.

This clone occurred once. The J gene is TRBJ2-1, the V gene TRBV6-5; 9 bases fit TRBD2. The CDR3 is made up of 13 amino acids. The J segment lost 7 bases and the V segment lost 7 bases, leaving 5 bases of the junction unmatched. Germline values: CDR1 MNHEY, CDR2 SVGAGI. CDR3 loop: CASTAGGGNEQFF. The CDR3 DNA reads as TGTGCCAGCACAGCGGGGGGTGGGAATGAGCAGTTCTTC.

The rearrangement uses TRBV4-1 and TRBJ2-3; D gene unclear. CDR1 is MGHRA and CDR2 is YSYEKL in the germline V gene. V lost 1 base and J lost 7, with 15 bases in between. The CDR3 runs to 15 residues. CDR3 sequence reads: CASSQVSGIEHTQYF. The CDR3 DNA reads as TGCGCCAGCAGCCAAGTCTCAGGAATAGAACATACGCAGTATTTT.

The chain carries TRBV27 and TRBJ1-2; D perhaps matches TRBD1 (5 bases). Between the trimmed V and J ends, which lost 5 bases and 4 bases, there was a span of 23 bases. The CDR3 is 17 amino acids. Germline CDR1 MNHEY, CDR2 SMNVEV (reference sequence). CDR3 in amino acids: CASSPTGGGLTFYGYTF. The CDR3 nucleotides read TGTGCCAGCAGTCCGACCGGGGGTGGCTTAACGTTCTATGGCTACACCTTC.

The gene calls are TRBV9 and TRBJ2-6, with no clear D. The CDR3 spans 15 residues. V gave up 0 bases and J gave up 0 bases, with 4 bases separating them. CDR1 and CDR2 from the germline V gene are SGDLS and YYNGEE. CDR3 protein: CASSVASSGANVLTF. The CDR3 nucleotides read TGTGCCAGCAGCGTAGCCTCCTCTGGGGCCAACGTCCTGACTTTC.

This rearrangement joins TRBV6-1 to TRBJ2-5; 12 positions agree with TRBD2. The CDR3 consists of 14 residues. Germline CDR1 and CDR2: MNHNS and SASEGT. V lost 8 bases and J lost 5; bases outside the gene matches: 6. CDR3 DNA: TGTGCCAGCGGTAGGACTAGCGGGATTGAGACCCAGTACTTC. Protein sequence: CASGRTSGIETQYF.

V gene TRBV25-1 combines with J gene TRBJ2-2; perhaps TRBD1 as D (6 bases). This CDR3 is built from 15 residues. CDR1 is MGHDK, CDR2 SYGVNS, per germline. Trimming removed 4 bases at V and 0 bases at J, with 9 bases between. The CDR3 reads CASSAYRANTGELFF. CDR3 nucleotide sequence: TGTGCCAGCAGTGCCTACAGGGCGAACACCGGGGAGCTGTTTTTT.

The J gene is TRBJ2-1, the V gene TRBV5-1; TRBD2 matches 8 bases. The germline CDR1 and CDR2 sequences are SGHRS and YFSETQ. Germline trimming cut 0 bases from V and 2 bases from J; bases unmatched to any gene: 4. The CDR3 covers 16 residues. Here the CDR3 reads CASSLVSGEAYNEQFF. The CDR3 nucleotides are TGCGCCAGCAGCTTGGTTAGCGGGGAGGCCTACAATGAGCAGTTCTTC.

V gene TRBV19 combines with J gene TRBJ2-7; D might be TRBD1 (5 bases). The CDR3 extends over 13 amino acids. The germline V gene has CDR1 LNHDA and CDR2 SQIVND (reference sequence). Between the trimmed V and J ends, which lost 6 bases and 2 bases, there was a span of 11 bases. CDR3 bases: TGTGCCAGTAGGCCGTCAGGGCCCTACGAGCAGTACTTC. This codes for CASRPSGPYEQYF.

This chain uses TRBV7-9 with TRBJ1-1; D not resolved. The CDR3 sequence is 11 residues long. Trimming removed 2 bases from V and 8 bases from J, with 6 bases in between. Germline V gene data show CDR1 as SEHNR and CDR2 as FQNEAQ (reference sequence). Here the CDR3 DNA reads TGTGCCAGCAGCTTATTTACAGAAGCTTTCTTT. Translated, it gives CASSLFTEAFF.

The J gene is TRBJ1-5, the V gene TRBV5-6; 7 bases are a match to TRBD1. J gave up 6 bases and V 4 bases, and 4 bases lay outside the gene matches. Germline V gives CDR1 SGHDT, CDR2 YYEEEE. The CDR3 extends over 13 amino acids. CDR3 DNA sequence: TGTGCCAGCAGCAAGGGGGCAACTCAGCCCCAGCATTTT. Protein sequence: CASSKGATQPQHF.

V usage is TRBV4-3 and J usage is TRBJ2-5; TRBD2 aligns across 10 bases. The CDR3 is 19 residues long. Germline CDR1 LGHNA, CDR2 YSLEER. Germline trimming cut 0 bases from V and 4 bases from J; bases unmatched to any gene: 14. The chain's CDR3 is CASSQDRASGSYKGETQYF. CDR3 coding DNA: TGCGCCAGCAGCCAAGATAGGGCTAGCGGGAGTTACAAGGGAGAGACCCAGTACTTC.

V usage is TRBV5-8 and J usage is TRBJ2-2, with 7 bases that match TRBD2. This CDR3 spans 14 amino acids. J gave up 2 bases and V 4 bases, and 2 bases lay outside the gene matches. Germline V CDR1 and CDR2: SGHTS, YDEGEE. CDR3 in amino acids: CASSSGINTGELFF. CDR3 bases: TGTGCCAGCAGCAGCGGGATTAACACCGGGGAGCTGTTTTTT.

The chain combines TRBV6-5 with TRBJ1-6, with D perhaps TRBD1 (5 bases). Trimming left V 5 bases short and J 9 bases short, with 17 bases between. Germline assignment: CDR1 MNHEY and CDR2 SVGAGI. This CDR3 contains 15 residues. The CDR3 DNA is TGTGCCAGCAGTAAGGACATTAGGAGGGGTTCACCCCTCCACTTT. It is translated as CASSKDIRRGSPLHF.

The chain employs TRBV5-4 and TRBJ1-1, with a weak D call TRBD1 (6 bases). Trimming pared 6 bases from V and 5 bases from J, leaving 17 bases between. The CDR3 loop spans 14 amino acids. The germline CDR1 and CDR2 sequences are SGHNT and YYREEE (reference sequence). DNA of the CDR3: TGTGCCAGCACGCTACAGGGCGGGTGGACTGAAGCTTTCTTT. It codes for CASTLQGGWTEAFF.

The rearrangement links TRBV9 to TRBJ1-1; no firm D call. The ends were cut back, 3 bases at V and 4 bases at J, with 13 bases in the middle. The CDR3 is made up of 14 amino acids. Germline lookup yields CDR1 SGDLS and CDR2 YYNGEE. CDR3 DNA: TGTGCCAGCAGCGAAGAGGGCTCGCCCACTGAAGCTTTCTTT. It translates to CASSEEGSPTEAFF.